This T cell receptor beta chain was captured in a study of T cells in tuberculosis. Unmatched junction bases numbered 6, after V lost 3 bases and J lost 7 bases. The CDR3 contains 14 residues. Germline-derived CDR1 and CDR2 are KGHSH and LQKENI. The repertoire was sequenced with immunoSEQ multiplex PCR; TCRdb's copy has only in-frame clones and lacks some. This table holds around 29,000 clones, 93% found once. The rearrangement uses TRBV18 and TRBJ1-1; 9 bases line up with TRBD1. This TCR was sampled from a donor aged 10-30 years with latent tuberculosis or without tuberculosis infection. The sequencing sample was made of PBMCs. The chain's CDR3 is CASSPIGTGFEAFF. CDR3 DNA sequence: TGTGCCAGCTCACCCATCGGGACAGGGTTTGAAGCTTTCTTT.